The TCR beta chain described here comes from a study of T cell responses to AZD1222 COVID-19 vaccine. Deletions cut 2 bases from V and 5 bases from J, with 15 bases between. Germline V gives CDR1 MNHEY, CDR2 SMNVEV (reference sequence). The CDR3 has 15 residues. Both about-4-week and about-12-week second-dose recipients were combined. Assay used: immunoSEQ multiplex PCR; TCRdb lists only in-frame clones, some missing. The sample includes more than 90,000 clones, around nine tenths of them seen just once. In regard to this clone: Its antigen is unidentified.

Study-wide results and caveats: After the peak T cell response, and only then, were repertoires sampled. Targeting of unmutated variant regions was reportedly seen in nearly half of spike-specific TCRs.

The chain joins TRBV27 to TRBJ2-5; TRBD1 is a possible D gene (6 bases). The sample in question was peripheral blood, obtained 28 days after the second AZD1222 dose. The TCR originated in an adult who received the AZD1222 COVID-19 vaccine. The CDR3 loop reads CASSLVGTLRETQYF. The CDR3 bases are TGTGCCAGCAGTTTAGTTGGGACACTGCGGGAGACCCAGTACTTC.